These 9 T cell receptor beta chains were all obtained from the same sample, sequenced in a study of T cells in Graves' hyperthyroidism and ophthalmopathy. It was RNA transcripts that yielded the amplified TCR beta CDR3 regions. When the TCR CDR3 underwent first-round RT-PCR, the HTBI primer set was used. TCRdb used MiXCR to reprocess the multiplex PCR reads, holding one entry per CDR3 protein. This sample yields around 400,000 distinct CDR3 sequences, of which around a quarter are seen a single time; more than 60% belongs to the top ten. Input material: blood. These receptors came from a man aged 45-60 years with Graves' hyperthyroidism.

This clonotype was recorded a few times. The rearrangement joins TRBV11-3 to TRBJ2-1; unclear D gene. Germline CDR1 SGHNT, CDR2 YENEEA. The CDR3 totals 16 residues. V gave up 1 base and J gave up 2 bases, with 12 bases separating them. This CDR3 reads CASSLGPLGTYNEQFF. In nucleotides, the CDR3 is TGTGCCAGCAGCTTAGGGCCCCTGGGGACCTACAATGAGCAGTTCTTC.

The V gene is TRBV5-6, the J gene TRBJ2-3; 9 positions match TRBD2. V was clipped by 2 bases and J by 5 bases; unmatched bases: 12. This CDR3 contains 17 residues. Germline-derived CDR1 and CDR2 are SGHDT and YYEEEE. CDR3: CASSFPLGAGGRDTQYF. In DNA form, the CDR3 reads TGTGCCAGCAGCTTTCCCTTGGGAGCGGGAGGTAGAGATACGCAGTATTTT.

V gene TRBV2 combines with J gene TRBJ2-1; D call uncertain. Trimming removed 2 bases from V and 5 bases from J, with 7 bases in between. From germline, CDR1 is SNHLY and CDR2 FYNNEI. This CDR3 has 13 residues. The CDR3 DNA follows: TGTGCCAGCAGTGAAAGGGCTAACAATGAGCAGTTCTTC. Protein sequence: CASSERANNEQFF. Looking up the rest from reference TRBV2 and TRBJ2-1 gives the full variable domain: EPEVTQTPSHQVTQMGQEVILRCVPISNHLYFYWYRQILGQKVEFLVSFYNNEISEKSEIFDDQFSVERPDGSNFTLKIRSTKLEDSAMYFCASSERANNEQFFGPGTRLTVL.

This clonotype has ten or more counts. The CDR3, as DNA: TGTGCCATCCGGGGGGGAACCTACGAGCAGTACTTC. Protein sequence: CAIRGGTYEQYF. The rearrangement uses TRBV10-3 and TRBJ2-7, with TRBD2 matching 8 bases. This CDR3 has 12 amino acids. V lost 8 bases to trimming and J lost 2 bases; unmatched junction nucleotides: 2. Germline CDR1 reads ENHRY; CDR2 reads SYGVKD.

The genes are TRBV24-1 and TRBJ1-1; D is ambiguous. Trimming removed 2 bases from V and 1 base from J, with 10 bases in between. Germline V gene lookup returns CDR1 KGHDR and CDR2 SFDVKD. This CDR3 has 15 residues. CDR3 in DNA: TGTGCCACCAGTGATTCGTACTTCTCGAACACTGAAGCTTTCTTT. Its translation is CATSDSYFSNTEAFF.

Notes on this clonotype: The conserved phenylalanine or tryptophan is not found at the CDR3 terminus, so this likely reflects a read error. The chain joins TRBV12-3 or TRBV12-4 to TRBJ2-1; TRBD2 matches 13 bases. The CDR3 is 15 residues long. J gave up 6 bases and V 5 bases, and 4 bases lay outside the gene matches. The CDR3 reads CASSQGLAGTNEQFV. CDR3 coding DNA: TGTGCCAGCAGTCAGGGACTAGCGGGAACCAATGAGCAGTTCGTC.

Turning to this clonotype: A much more abundant neighbour one base away suggests this may be a read error. J is TRBJ1-2 and V is TRBV27; possibly TRBD1 for D (5 bases). The CDR3 covers 13 residues. V gave up 3 bases and J gave up 8 bases, with 13 bases separating them. Germline values: CDR1 MNHEY, CDR2 SMNVEV (reference sequence). As DNA, the CDR3 is TGTGCCAGCAGTTTTCAGGGAATGGAGGGCTACACCTTC. Translated, it gives CASSFQGMEGYTF.

This clonotype occurred many times. The chain couples TRBV7-6 to TRBJ2-7, with TRBD2 matching over 8 bases. The CDR3 is 16 residues long. V lost 5 bases to trimming and J lost 3 bases; unmatched junction nucleotides: 12. The germline V gene encodes CDR1 SGHVS and CDR2 FNYEAQ. The CDR3, as DNA: TGTGCCAGCAGCAACCTCCCGGATAGCGGGGACTACGAGCAGTACTTC. Protein: CASSNLPDSGDYEQYF.

Notes on this clonotype: One base away lies a much larger clone, so this may be a sequencing read error. The chain has TRBV6-2 or TRBV6-3 and TRBJ2-1; D might be TRBD1 (7 bases). The J call may be wrong; the DNA end is better matched by TRBJ2-7. CDR3 length: 15 amino acids. Germline-derived CDR1 and CDR2 are MNHEY and SVGEGT. CDR3 coding DNA: TGTGCCAGCATCCCCTACCCAGGGGGGCCAAATGAGCAGTACTTC. It yields the protein CASIPYPGGPNEQYF.